The 27 T cell receptor beta chains in this list originate from one sample, sequenced in a study of cytomegalovirus exposure and HLA in healthy donors. Researchers ran the PCR with 60 Vbeta and 13 Jbeta primers. TCRdb's copy holds only in-frame clones and misses some; the assay was immunoSEQ multiplex PCR. The profile shows over 100,000 clones, about 80% of them singletons. Material: PBMCs. The source of these receptors is a female donor in good health and CMV-seronegative.

This chain connects TRBV7-8 to TRBJ1-5, with TRBD1 matching 8 bases. Germline V gene sequence: CDR1 SGHVS, CDR2 FQNEAQ. The CDR3 has 15 residues. V lost 1 base and J lost 3; bases outside the gene matches: 2. DNA of the CDR3: TGTGCCAGCAGCTTAGACAGGGGGACCAATCAGCCCCAGCATTTT. It is translated as CASSLDRGTNQPQHF.

V and J are TRBV5-4 and TRBJ2-3; the match to TRBD2 covers 7 bases. The CDR3 contains 16 residues. The germline gives CDR1 SGHNT, CDR2 YYREEE (reference sequence). The ends lost 2 bases at V and 2 bases at J; junction bases unmatched: 8. The CDR3 protein is CASSFKREAPTDTQYF. The CDR3 DNA follows: TGTGCCAGCAGCTTTAAACGGGAGGCCCCCACAGATACGCAGTATTTT.

V gene TRBV2 combines with J gene TRBJ2-3; 7 nucleotides align to TRBD1. J was trimmed by 3 bases and V by 9 bases; bases with no gene match: 9. CDR3 length: 14 amino acids. The germline V gene encodes CDR1 SNHLY and CDR2 FYNNEI. The CDR3 spells CARGDDRVTDTQYF. The CDR3 nucleotides are TGTGCCAGAGGAGATGACAGGGTTACAGATACGCAGTATTTT.

The chain carries TRBV27 and TRBJ2-5, with D perhaps matching TRBD1 (6 bases). CDR3 length equals 13 residues. V lost 5 bases to trimming and J lost 9 bases, with 16 bases between them. The germline gives CDR1 MNHEY, CDR2 SMNVEV (reference sequence). The CDR3 loop is CASSPHQGLAQYF. For the CDR3, the DNA is TGTGCCAGCAGTCCACACCAGGGGTTGGCCCAGTACTTC.

The chain links TRBV5-8 to TRBJ2-3, with 8 bases aligning to TRBD2. The CDR3 is 15 residues long. CDR1 SGHTS and CDR2 YDEGEE come from the germline V gene. Trimming took 4 bases from V and 2 from J; bases not matched to a gene: 6. CDR3 in amino acids: CASSLIAGFTDTQYF. The CDR3 DNA follows: TGTGCCAGCAGCCTCATAGCGGGGTTCACAGATACGCAGTATTTT. The complete variable domain, with remaining parts taken from reference TRBV5-8 and TRBJ2-3, reads EAGVTQSPTHLIKTRGQQATLRCSPISGHTSVYWYQQALGLGLQFLLWYDEGEERNRGNFPPRFSGRQFPNYSSELNVNALELEDSALYLCASSLIAGFTDTQYFGPGTRLTVL.

The V call is TRBV10-2, the J call TRBJ2-5; no definite D call. CDR1 and CDR2 (germline): WSHSY, SAAADI. Trimming took 6 bases from V and 5 from J, leaving 10 bases between them. This CDR3 has 12 amino acids. CDR3 nucleotides: TGCGCCAGCAGCGCGCTTACGGAGACCCAGTACTTC. It codes for CASSALTETQYF.

This chain links TRBV27 with TRBJ1-2; D remains unclear. This CDR3 has 16 residues. Per the germline V gene, CDR1 is MNHEY and CDR2 is SMNVEV (reference sequence). V lost 3 bases and J lost 5, with 19 bases in between. The CDR3: CASSFSSGYTGYGYTF. Here the CDR3 DNA reads TGTGCCAGCAGTTTCTCAAGCGGATATACGGGTTATGGCTACACCTTC.

This chain links TRBV7-6 with TRBJ2-3; TRBD2 is a possible D gene (7 bases). CDR3 length: 17 residues. Germline V gene data show CDR1 as SGHVS and CDR2 as FNYEAQ. Deletions cut 7 bases from V and 0 bases from J, with 20 bases between. This CDR3 reads CASTGVGGRSSTDTQYF. The CDR3 DNA follows: TGTGCCAGCACCGGAGTGGGGGGGCGGTCTAGCACAGATACGCAGTATTTT.

The chain has TRBV18 and TRBJ2-1; 8 nucleotides line up with TRBD2. This CDR3 is built from 15 residues. Germline values: CDR1 KGHSH, CDR2 LQKENI. V was pared by 3 bases and J by 8 bases, with 9 bases of the junction left unmatched. The CDR3 DNA sequence: TGTGCCAGCTCACCGAAGGGACTAGGTATCCATGAGCAGTTCTTC. It translates to CASSPKGLGIHEQFF.

The chain links TRBV27 to TRBJ2-5; the D gene is possibly TRBD2 (6 bases). The CDR3 totals 14 residues. Germline V gene data show CDR1 as MNHEY and CDR2 as SMNVEV (reference sequence). Trimming shortened V by 7 bases and J by 11 bases, and 23 bases separated the two germline ends. CDR3 region: CASTPDKLTGTQYF. The DNA of the CDR3 is TGTGCCAGCACCCCCGATAAGTTAACGGGGACTCAGTACTTC.

V gene TRBV6-5 combines with J gene TRBJ2-7; 10 bases agree with TRBD1. The CDR3 totals 12 residues. J gave up 6 bases and V 9 bases, and 5 bases lay outside the gene matches. Germline V gene data show CDR1 as MNHEY and CDR2 as SVGAGI. CDR3 nucleotide sequence: TGTGCCAGGCGGGACAGGGGAGGCGAGCAGTACTTC. Amino acid sequence: CARRDRGGEQYF.

The rearrangement uses TRBV19 and TRBJ2-5; D call uncertain. Trimming took off 3 bases at V and 3 bases at J, with 8 bases between the two ends. Germline V gene lookup returns CDR1 LNHDA and CDR2 SQIVND (reference sequence). CDR3 size: 13 residues. The CDR3 protein is CASSIDSEETQYF. The CDR3 DNA reads as TGTGCCAGTAGTATCGACTCAGAAGAGACCCAGTACTTC.

The chain combines TRBV7-9 with TRBJ2-7; TRBD2 is a possible D gene (7 bases). The CDR3 is 14 residues long. Germline V gene sequence: CDR1 SEHNR, CDR2 FQNEAQ (reference sequence). Trimming left V 0 bases short and J 5 bases short, with 11 bases between. CDR3 DNA sequence: TGTGCCAGCAGCTTAGCGGGGGGGGCAAACGAGCAGTACTTC. It codes for CASSLAGGANEQYF.

This sequence joins TRBV5-8 and TRBJ1-5; 9 bases match TRBD1. Trimming at V came to 4 bases and at J to 14 bases, leaving 16 bases not matched to a gene. Germline CDR1 SGHTS, CDR2 YDEGEE. The CDR3 totals 15 residues. In DNA, the CDR3 is TGTGCCAGCAGCAGTGAGCCGGGACAGGGAATCCCCAAGCATTTT. Translation: CASSSEPGQGIPKHF.

The chain links TRBV9 to TRBJ2-7; D possibly corresponds to TRBD2 (5 bases). There are 12 residues in the CDR3. Looked up from germline, CDR1 is SGDLS and CDR2 is YYNGEE. Deletions cut 2 bases from V and 9 bases from J, with 12 bases between. DNA of the CDR3: TGTGCCAGCAGCGTCTCGGGGAAGGCGCAGTACTTC. It yields the protein CASSVSGKAQYF.

This sequence joins TRBV19 and TRBJ1-1, with TRBD1 matching 8 bases. Germline-derived CDR1 and CDR2 are LNHDA and SQIVND (reference sequence). The CDR3 sequence is 15 residues long. Trimming took 5 bases from V and 3 from J; bases not matched to a gene: 8. DNA for the CDR3: TGTGCCAGTAGTGCCTGGGACAGGAGGGACACTGAAGCTTTCTTT. It encodes CASSAWDRRDTEAFF.

This clone was observed a single time. The rearrangement uses TRBV29-1 and TRBJ1-2; 10 bases align to TRBD1. The CDR3 length is 17 residues. V lost 4 bases and J lost 7; bases outside the gene matches: 18. Germline values: CDR1 SQVTM, CDR2 ANQGSEA. The CDR3 region is CSVVGGQGVQGRGGYTF. In DNA, the CDR3 is TGCAGCGTTGTTGGCGGACAGGGGGTTCAGGGGCGTGGTGGCTACACCTTC.

V gene TRBV19 combines with J gene TRBJ2-5; 11 positions match TRBD1. Trimming removed 4 bases from V and 2 bases from J; junction bases left unmatched: 3. CDR1 and CDR2 from the germline V gene are LNHDA and SQIVND (reference sequence). This CDR3 has 15 amino acids. The CDR3 reads CASSTGQGVQETQYF. Written as DNA, the CDR3 is TGTGCCAGTAGTACGGGACAGGGGGTTCAAGAGACCCAGTACTTC.

The chain joins TRBV6-6 to TRBJ1-4; D may be TRBD1 (6 bases). With 7 bases removed from V and 7 bases from J, the gap between germline ends came to 7 bases. This CDR3 has 11 residues. CDR1 and CDR2 (germline): MNHNY, SVGAGI (reference sequence). CDR3 loop: CASTRGEKLFF. The CDR3 nucleotides read TGTGCCAGCACCAGGGGTGAAAAACTGTTTTTT.

The V and J genes are TRBV2 and TRBJ1-2; the D gene is possibly TRBD1 (6 bases). Germline-derived CDR1 and CDR2 are SNHLY and FYNNEI. There are 12 residues in the CDR3. V was clipped by 4 bases and J by 4 bases, with 7 bases between them. The CDR3 region is CASSAGVYGYTF. The CDR3 coding sequence is TGTGCCAGCAGTGCAGGGGTCTATGGCTACACCTTC.

The rearrangement links TRBV19 to TRBJ2-7, with 8 bases matching TRBD1. This CDR3 is 15 amino acids long. Per the germline V gene, CDR1 is LNHDA and CDR2 is SQIVND (reference sequence). Trimming removed 5 bases from V and 4 bases from J; junction bases left unmatched: 10. As DNA, the CDR3 is TGTGCCAGTAGTCTTGAGGCAGGGGGCCGGTACGAGCAGTACTTC. Its translation: CASSLEAGGRYEQYF.

V and J are TRBV2 and TRBJ2-7; no reliable D call. CDR1 and CDR2 from the germline V gene are SNHLY and FYNNEI. Trimming left V 7 bases short and J 5 bases short, with 9 bases between. CDR3 size: 11 residues. As DNA, the CDR3 is TGTGCCAGCACCATCAATGACGAGCAGTACTTC. This gives the protein CASTINDEQYF.

The chain is built from TRBV10-3 and TRBJ2-3, with no clear D. Deletions cut 6 bases from V and 1 base from J, with 14 bases between. Germline V CDR1 and CDR2: ENHRY, SYGVKD. This CDR3 region has 15 residues. The CDR3, as DNA: TGTGCCATCAGCACGCTAGTAACTGGCACAGATACGCAGTATTTT. This gives the protein CAISTLVTGTDTQYF.

The V and J genes are TRBV18 and TRBJ2-7, with no clear D. The V gene lost 3 bases and the J gene lost 4 bases, with 22 bases spanning the gap. The CDR3 is 17 residues long. CDR1 is KGHSH, CDR2 LQKENI, per germline. The CDR3 spells CASSPNSRVPGRYEQYF. The CDR3 DNA is TGTGCCAGCTCACCGAACTCCCGAGTCCCAGGCCGATACGAGCAGTACTTC.

The chain couples TRBV7-2 to TRBJ2-5, with 7 bases matching TRBD1. The CDR3 runs to 14 residues. Looked up from germline, CDR1 is SGHTA and CDR2 is FQGNSA. Losses at the gene ends were 3 bases for V and 2 bases for J; bases not matched to a gene: 3. The CDR3 here is CASSLPGQQETQYF. The CDR3 DNA reads TGTGCCAGCAGCTTGCCGGGACAGCAAGAGACCCAGTACTTC.

The chain joins TRBV19 to TRBJ1-2; 9 nucleotides agree with TRBD1. The CDR3 consists of 15 residues. Germline V CDR1 and CDR2: LNHDA, SQIVND (reference sequence). The V segment lost 7 bases and the J segment 4 bases; nucleotides outside the gene matches: 10. CDR3 sequence: CASTHDRGAPYGYTF. The CDR3 DNA reads TGTGCCAGTACGCACGACAGGGGGGCCCCCTATGGCTACACCTTC.

The CDR3 region is CASSLAEGSNQPQHF. In DNA, the CDR3 is TGTGCCAGCAGCTTAGCAGAGGGTAGCAATCAGCCCCAGCATTTT. This sequence joins TRBV7-9 and TRBJ1-5; no reliable D call. The length of the CDR3 is 15 residues. CDR1 is SEHNR and CDR2 is FQNEAQ in the germline V gene (reference sequence). The V end lost 0 bases, the J end lost 0 bases, and 6 bases lay between the germline ends.